Below are 28 T cell receptor beta chains sequenced from a single sample in a study of blood T cell repertoires in COVID-19. Method: immunoSEQ multiplex PCR; TCRdb's copy keeps in-frame clones and lacks some. The data show 49,000 or so clones, with over 75% seen just once and approximately 7.1% held by the top ten. Input material: peripheral blood. Source of these receptors: a man aged 45 to 65 with active COVID-19.

V is TRBV27 and J is TRBJ1-1; D possibly corresponds to TRBD1 (5 bases). Germline V gives CDR1 MNHEY, CDR2 SMNVEV (reference sequence). The CDR3 consists of 13 residues. V lost 3 bases to trimming and J lost 4 bases, with 9 bases between them. The DNA for the CDR3 is TGTGCCAGCAGTTTTCGCGGGGGCACTGAAGCTTTCTTT. Residues: CASSFRGGTEAFF.

This sequence joins TRBV19 and TRBJ1-2, with no clear D. The CDR3 sequence is 12 residues long. The V end was cut by 5 bases, the J end by 7 bases, with 11 bases between. From germline, CDR1 is LNHDA and CDR2 SQIVND (reference sequence). The CDR3 is CASSFTDRGYTF. CDR3 coding DNA: TGTGCCAGTAGTTTTACAGATCGTGGCTACACCTTC.

CDR3 protein: CASRGQGRTYNEQFF. In DNA form, the CDR3 reads TGTGCCAGCAGGGGACAGGGAAGGACCTACAATGAGCAGTTCTTC. This chain connects TRBV7-9 to TRBJ2-1; 9 nucleotides match TRBD1. CDR1 is SEHNR and CDR2 is FQNEAQ in the germline V gene (reference sequence). The CDR3 runs to 15 residues. V lost 6 bases and J lost 2; bases outside the gene matches: 5.

A few counts support this clone. V usage is TRBV15 and J usage is TRBJ1-5; a possible D gene is TRBD1 (6 bases). This CDR3 spans 13 amino acids. The V end was cut by 5 bases, the J end by 4 bases, with 9 bases between. Germline V gene sequence: CDR1 LNHNV, CDR2 YYDKDF (reference sequence). In DNA form, the CDR3 reads TGTGCCACCAGCGCCGACAGGAATCAGCCCCAGCATTTT. It is translated as CATSADRNQPQHF.

The rearrangement uses TRBV9 and TRBJ2-1; 9 positions agree with TRBD1. Germline assignment: CDR1 SGDLS and CDR2 YYNGEE. This CDR3 contains 15 residues. With 5 bases clipped from V and 7 bases from J, the junction kept 10 bases outside the gene matches. CDR3 sequence (DNA): TGTGCCAGCAGACGCGGGACAGGGCCTTTGAATGAGCAGTTCTTC. It translates to CASRRGTGPLNEQFF. The entire variable domain, with the rest obtained from reference TRBV9 and TRBJ2-1, is as follows: DSGVTQTPKHLITATGQRVTLRCSPRSGDLSVYWYQQSLDQGLQFLIQYYNGEERAKGNILERFSAQQFPDLHSELNLSSLELGDSALYFCASRRGTGPLNEQFFGPGTRLTVL.

This chain links TRBV29-1 with TRBJ2-3; 10 nucleotides align to TRBD1. The V and J ends lost 5 bases and 4 bases, in that order; junction bases with no gene match: 6. CDR1 and CDR2 (germline): SQVTM, ANQGSEA. CDR3 length equals 14 residues. CDR3 residues: CSVRDRGPSDTQYF. The CDR3 DNA reads TGCAGCGTTCGGGACAGGGGCCCTTCAGATACGCAGTATTTT.

A single count supports this clone. The rearrangement links TRBV24-1 to TRBJ2-1; 7 positions agree with TRBD2. This CDR3 is built from 15 residues. The germline CDR1 and CDR2 sequences are KGHDR and SFDVKD. Trimming cost V 6 bases and J 6 bases; bases outside gene matches: 10. CDR3 sequence reads: CATSIGSGYPNEQFF. The CDR3 DNA reads TGTGCCACCAGTATTGGTAGCGGGTACCCCAATGAGCAGTTCTTC.

CDR3: CASGGRGKNTGELFF. DNA of the CDR3: TGTGCCAGCGGGGGACGGGGGAAGAACACCGGGGAGCTGTTTTTT. The chain employs TRBV2 and TRBJ2-2, with TRBD2 as a possible D gene (6 bases). V was shortened by 8 bases and J by 1 base, with 14 bases between the two germline ends. Per germline, CDR1 SNHLY and CDR2 FYNNEI. The CDR3 consists of 15 residues. The complete variable domain, with remaining parts taken from reference TRBV2 and TRBJ2-2, reads EPEVTQTPSHQVTQMGQEVILRCVPISNHLYFYWYRQILGQKVEFLVSFYNNEISEKSEIFDDQFSVERPDGSNFTLKIRSTKLEDSAMYFCASGGRGKNTGELFFGEGSRLTVL.

This rearrangement joins TRBV6-5 to TRBJ2-7; a possible D gene is TRBD2 (6 bases). CDR3 length: 15 residues. The germline V gene has CDR1 MNHEY and CDR2 SVGAGI. V dropped 5 bases and J dropped 6 bases, with 20 bases sitting between them. In DNA form, the CDR3 reads TGTGCCAGCAGTCACCCGGGACTGGGACGGCGCGAGCAGTACTTC. It specifies CASSHPGLGRREQYF.

This rearrangement joins TRBV10-3 to TRBJ1-6; a possible D gene is TRBD1 (6 bases). The CDR3 is 13 residues long. V gave up 3 bases and J gave up 9 bases, with 9 bases separating them. Germline V gene lookup returns CDR1 ENHRY and CDR2 SYGVKD. CDR3 DNA: TGTGCCATCAGTGACAGGGGACGTTCACCCCTCCACTTT. Translating it yields CAISDRGRSPLHF.

This rearrangement joins TRBV19 to TRBJ2-1; TRBD1 might be the D (6 bases). This CDR3 spans 15 amino acids. In germline, CDR1 is LNHDA, CDR2 SQIVND (reference sequence). Trimming took off 5 bases at V and 1 base at J, with 12 bases between the two ends. CDR3 residues: CASSAPDRSYNEQFF. The CDR3 coding sequence is TGTGCCAGTAGTGCCCCCGACAGGTCCTACAATGAGCAGTTCTTC.

The chain uses TRBV5-1 and TRBJ1-2, with no clear D. V lost 4 bases and J lost 1, with 8 bases in between. This CDR3 region has 13 residues. Germline V gives CDR1 SGHRS, CDR2 YFSETQ. DNA for the CDR3: TGCGCCAGCAGCCCCGGTGGTAACTATGGCTACACCTTC. Translating it yields CASSPGGNYGYTF.

The DNA of the CDR3 is TGTGCCAGCAGCTCATACACCGGGGAGCTGTTTTTT. Translated: CASSSYTGELFF. The J gene is TRBJ2-2, the V gene TRBV7-2; D gene uncertain. CDR1 and CDR2 (germline): SGHTA, FQGNSA. This CDR3 spans 12 amino acids. V was pared by 4 bases and J by 3 bases, with 3 bases between.

The V gene is TRBV5-4, the J gene TRBJ1-1, with D unresolved. This CDR3 has 14 residues. The V gene lost 4 bases and the J gene lost 0 bases, with 10 bases spanning the gap. Germline-derived CDR1 and CDR2 are SGHNT and YYREEE (reference sequence). CDR3 DNA: TGTGCCAGCAGCGGAGGTTTCATGAACACTGAAGCTTTCTTT. It yields the protein CASSGGFMNTEAFF.

This clone came up once. This chain uses TRBV3-1 (or the pseudogene TRBV3-2) with TRBJ1-4; 8 nucleotides match TRBD1. After removal of 5 bases from V and 0 bases from J, the junction contained 14 bases not matched to a gene. CDR3 length: 19 residues. Looked up from germline, CDR1 is LGHDT and CDR2 is YNNKEL (reference sequence). CDR3 bases: TGTGCCAGCAGCTACCCGACAGGGGCCGACGGGGCAACTAATGAAAAACTGTTTTTT. It specifies CASSYPTGADGATNEKLFF.

This clone was observed a single time. This rearrangement joins TRBV6-5 to TRBJ1-1; maybe TRBD1 (6 bases). Trimming took off 6 bases at V and 0 bases at J, with 11 bases between the two ends. The length of the CDR3 is 14 residues. The germline CDR1 and CDR2 sequences are MNHEY and SVGAGI. CDR3 in amino acids: CASSNRDMNTEAFF. In DNA form, the CDR3 reads TGTGCCAGCAGCAACCGGGACATGAACACTGAAGCTTTCTTT.

The CDR3 DNA reads TGTGCCAGCAGCTCCCAGCCTCGGCGACAGGGGCGAAGCGGGGAGCTGTTTTTT. Amino acids: CASSSQPRRQGRSGELFF. The V gene is TRBV11-2, the J gene TRBJ2-2; 8 bases align to TRBD1. Germline V gives CDR1 SGHAT, CDR2 FQNNGV. V trimming: 4 bases; J trimming: 7 bases; junction bases outside the gene matches: 17. CDR3 size: 18 residues.

The chain carries TRBV7-6 and TRBJ1-4, with D tentatively TRBD1 (5 bases). Germline V gives CDR1 SGHVS, CDR2 FNYEAQ. The V end was cut by 1 base, the J end by 7 bases, with 16 bases between. The CDR3 runs 16 residues. The CDR3 spells CASSLGGAGRGEKLFF. The CDR3 bases are TGTGCCAGCAGCTTAGGCGGGGCGGGGCGGGGTGAAAAACTGTTTTTT. The full variable domain, completed using reference TRBV7-6 and TRBJ1-4, is GAGVSQSPRYKVTKRGQDVALRCDPISGHVSLYWYRQALGQGPEFLTYFNYEAQQDKSGLPNDRFSAERPEGSISTLTIQRTEQRDSAMYRCASSLGGAGRGEKLFFGSGTQLSVL.

The CDR3 here is CASSSSGSSKEQYF. CDR3 DNA: TGTGCCAGCAGTTCTAGCGGGAGTTCGAAAGAGCAGTACTTC. This chain connects TRBV14 to TRBJ2-7, with 10 bases fitting TRBD2. The CDR3 covers 14 residues. CDR1 SGHDN and CDR2 FVKESK come from the germline V gene. J was trimmed by 7 bases and V by 6 bases; bases with no gene match: 9.

V and J are TRBV10-1 and TRBJ2-3; D remains ambiguous. Trimming pared 0 bases from V and 5 bases from J, leaving 9 bases between. Germline lookup yields CDR1 WNHNN and CDR2 SYGVQD (reference sequence). CDR3 size: 14 residues. The CDR3 spells CASSESGRKDTQYF. DNA of the CDR3: TGCGCCAGCAGTGAGTCCGGCAGGAAAGATACGCAGTATTTT.

CDR3 region: CASTRGYNEQFF. For the CDR3, the DNA is TGTGCCAGCACCAGGGGGTACAATGAGCAGTTCTTC. The gene calls are TRBV12-3 or TRBV12-4 and TRBJ2-1, with 7 bases aligning to TRBD1. The CDR3 is 12 amino acids. Trimming removed 7 bases from V and 4 bases from J; junction bases left unmatched: 1.

The genes are TRBV6-2 or TRBV6-3 and TRBJ1-1, with D tentatively TRBD1 (6 bases). The CDR3 contains 14 residues. Trimming pared 5 bases from V and 7 bases from J, leaving 17 bases between. CDR1 and CDR2 from the germline V gene are MNHEY and SVGEGT. The CDR3 DNA reads TGTGCCAGCAGTCGTTACAGGGCGCTGAATGAAGCTTTCTTT. It yields the protein CASSRYRALNEAFF.

The chain uses TRBV6-4 and TRBJ2-5, with 8 bases matching TRBD1. Germline CDR1 and CDR2: MRHNA and SNTAGT. CDR3 length: 15 amino acids. Trimming at V came to 2 bases and at J to 5 bases, leaving 7 bases not matched to a gene. Written as DNA, the CDR3 is TGTGCCAGCAGTGACGCAGGACAGGGCGTTGAGACCCAGTACTTC. Protein: CASSDAGQGVETQYF.

The CDR3 DNA follows: TGCGCCAGCAGCCAACTCGACTTACACGAGCAGTACTTC. Translating it yields CASSQLDLHEQYF. The chain uses TRBV4-1 and TRBJ2-7; the D is unclear. The germline gives CDR1 MGHRA, CDR2 YSYEKL. V shed 2 bases and J shed 5 bases, with 10 bases lying between them. This CDR3 is built from 13 residues.

The rearrangement links TRBV19 to TRBJ2-1; TRBD2 matches 9 bases. Germline V gene sequence: CDR1 LNHDA, CDR2 SQIVND (reference sequence). The CDR3 spans 16 residues. The junction had 11 bases not matched to a gene; V was cut back by 4 bases and J by 7 bases. The DNA of the CDR3 is TGTGCCAGTAGTAACTACCTAGCGGGAAGTCCGAATGAGCAGTTCTTC. This codes for CASSNYLAGSPNEQFF.

The chain joins TRBV3-1 (or the pseudogene TRBV3-2) to TRBJ1-1; D might be TRBD1 (5 bases). V shed 4 bases and J shed 3 bases, with 9 bases lying between them. This CDR3 region has 13 residues. The germline gives CDR1 LGHDT, CDR2 YNNKEL (reference sequence). In DNA, the CDR3 is TGTGCCAGCAGCCCCTGGGGGGACACTGAAGCTTTCTTT. This codes for CASSPWGDTEAFF.

The CDR3 protein is CASSVGQGNYEQYF. Here the CDR3 DNA reads TGTGCCAGCAGCGTCGGACAGGGGAACTACGAGCAGTACTTC. V gene TRBV9 combines with J gene TRBJ2-7; 9 bases line up with TRBD1. The germline gives CDR1 SGDLS, CDR2 YYNGEE. The CDR3 spans 14 residues. With 2 bases clipped from V and 3 bases from J, the junction kept 3 bases outside the gene matches.

The chain carries TRBV5-6 and TRBJ2-7; D is possibly TRBD1 (5 bases). Looked up from germline, CDR1 is SGHDT and CDR2 is YYEEEE. The CDR3 runs to 13 residues. V gave up 4 bases and J gave up 2 bases, with 10 bases separating them. This CDR3 reads CASSHWTPYEQYF. The CDR3 nucleotides read TGTGCCAGCAGCCACTGGACACCCTACGAGCAGTACTTC. The full variable domain, completed using reference TRBV5-6 and TRBJ2-7, is DAGVTQSPTHLIKTRGQQVTLRCSPKSGHDTVSWYQQALGQGPQFIFQYYEEEERQRGNFPDRFSGHQFPNYSSELNVNALLLGDSALYLCASSHWTPYEQYFGPGTRLTVT.